Sequencing of this T cell receptor (beta chain) was carried out in a study of cytomegalovirus exposure and HLA in healthy donors. Whole-study findings and limits: Certain sequence variants were highly shared and formed a cluster, and this cluster was likely a sequencing artifact.

PCR employed 60 Vbeta and 13 Jbeta primers. Sequenced by immunoSEQ multiplex PCR; TCRdb stores in-frame clones only, minus some. The repertoire holds some 87,000 clones, with over 70% as singletons. V shed 3 bases and J 9 bases; nucleotides not matched to a gene: 1. Germline V CDR1 and CDR2: MNHEY, SMNVEV (reference sequence). The CDR3 is made up of 13 amino acids. About this clone itself: What it binds is unknown.

The receptor comes from a woman in her 40s in good health and CMV-seropositive. J is TRBJ2-5 and V is TRBV27; 13 bases fit TRBD2. Specimen: PBMCs. The CDR3 DNA follows: TGTGCCAGCAGTTTCGGACTAGCGGGGGCCCAGTACTTC. This gives the protein CASSFGLAGAQYF.